These 8 T cell receptor beta chains originate from one sample sequenced in a study of CD8 T cells in Susac syndrome. Reverse transcription of roughly 0.45 to 1 ug RNA used random hexamers. TCRdb re-analysed the immunoSEQ multiplex PCR reads in MiXCR, keeping a single row per CDR3 protein. The sample carries around 180,000 distinct CDR3 sequences, around 95% recorded once. Sequenced: CD8+ T cells from PBMCs. The receptors were sampled from a human donor with multiple sclerosis.

The rearrangement links TRBV5-6 to TRBJ2-3, with D possibly matching TRBD1 (6 bases). V lost 0 bases and J 2 bases, leaving 10 bases between the germline ends. CDR3 size: 15 residues. Per the germline V gene, CDR1 is SGHDT and CDR2 is YYEEEE. CDR3 coding DNA: TGTGCCAGCAGCTTGGCAGGGACAAACACAGATACGCAGTATTTT. Residues: CASSLAGTNTDTQYF. Together with reference TRBV5-6 and TRBJ2-3, the CDR3 gives the full variable domain: DAGVTQSPTHLIKTRGQQVTLRCSPKSGHDTVSWYQQALGQGPQFIFQYYEEEERQRGNFPDRFSGHQFPNYSSELNVNALLLGDSALYLCASSLAGTNTDTQYFGPGTRLTVL.

The chain employs TRBV2 and TRBJ1-1; possible D gene TRBD1, 5 bases. Germline CDR1 is SNHLY and CDR2 is FYNNEI. Trimming left V 10 bases short and J 9 bases short, with 18 bases between. CDR3 size: 12 residues. In DNA, the CDR3 is TGTGCCACCCTCGACAGAAATAGGAAAGCTTTCTTT. Protein product: CATLDRNRKAFF.

The chain recombines TRBV13 with TRBJ2-4; D uncertain. V was clipped by 1 base and J by 2 bases, with 0 bases between them. The CDR3 length is 12 residues. Germline CDR1 is PRHDT and CDR2 is FYEKMQ (reference sequence). The CDR3 region has the DNA TGTGCCAGCAGCTTAGCCAAAAACATTCAGTACTTC. Translating gives CASSLAKNIQYF.

This chain uses TRBV27 with TRBJ1-2; 7 nucleotides match TRBD1. The V gene's germline CDR1 is MNHEY and CDR2 SMNVEV (reference sequence). The CDR3 consists of 13 residues. Unmatched junction bases numbered 7, after V lost 6 bases and J lost 6 bases. The CDR3 here is CASRRTGGNGYTF. The CDR3 bases are TGTGCCAGCAGACGGACAGGAGGAAATGGCTACACCTTC.

The chain carries TRBV29-1 and TRBJ1-1; possible D gene TRBD1, 5 bases. The germline V gene has CDR1 SQVTM and CDR2 ANQGSEA. The length of the CDR3 is 14 residues. V was cut by 0 bases and J by 6 bases, with 14 bases left in between. This chain's CDR3 is CSVEEGDGTAEAFF. The CDR3 nucleotides read TGCAGCGTTGAAGAGGGGGACGGGACCGCTGAAGCTTTCTTT.

V and J are TRBV25-1 and TRBJ2-7; D call uncertain. The CDR3 totals 10 residues. The germline V gene encodes CDR1 MGHDK and CDR2 SYGVNS. Trimming left V 3 bases short and J 7 bases short, with 4 bases between. CDR3 nucleotides: TGTGCCAGCAGTGATGGTGAGCAGTACTTC. Protein sequence: CASSDGEQYF.

The chain employs TRBV20-1 and TRBJ2-5; perhaps D is TRBD1 or TRBD2 (5 bases each). The V gene's germline CDR1 is DFQATT and CDR2 SNEGSKA (reference sequence). CDR3 size: 15 residues. Deletions cut 1 base from V and 2 bases from J, with 14 bases between. CDR3 in amino acids: CSARVLGDPQETQYF. The CDR3 DNA reads TGCAGTGCTAGAGTTCTCGGGGACCCACAAGAGACCCAGTACTTC.

This chain uses TRBV4-2 with TRBJ2-4, with 9 bases lining up with TRBD2. This CDR3 has 16 residues. Trimming cost V 0 bases and J 5 bases; bases outside gene matches: 5. Germline V gene sequence: CDR1 LGHNA, CDR2 YNFKEQ. The DNA for the CDR3 is TGTGCCAGCAGCCAAGAGGTAGCGGGGGAGCAAAACATTCAGTACTTC. Protein sequence: CASSQEVAGEQNIQYF.